These 17 T cell receptor beta chains share one sample of origin, sequenced in a study of T cells in Graves' hyperthyroidism and ophthalmopathy. RNA transcripts served as the template for amplifying TCR beta CDR3 regions. HTBI primers drove first-round RT-PCR of the TCR CDR3. TCRdb re-called the multiplex PCR reads with MiXCR, one entry per CDR3 protein. The data show about 680,000 distinct CDR3 sequences, with roughly 32% seen just once and more than 25% held by the top ten. Sequencing input: blood. The receptors derive from a woman aged 40 to 49 with Graves' hyperthyroidism.

The CDR3 coding sequence is TGTGCCATCAGTGGAGGGTTTAGTGAAAAACTGTTTTTT. Protein: CAISGGFSEKLFF. This sequence joins TRBV10-3 and TRBJ1-4; D unclear. Trimming shortened V by 4 bases and J by 7 bases, and 10 bases separated the two germline ends. The CDR3 extends over 13 amino acids. The germline V gene encodes CDR1 ENHRY and CDR2 SYGVKD.

The chain couples TRBV7-2 to TRBJ2-7; TRBD1 matches at 9 bases. Germline values: CDR1 SGHTA, CDR2 FQGNSA. The CDR3 length is 15 residues. J gave up 5 bases and V 4 bases, and 9 bases lay outside the gene matches. The CDR3 sequence is CASSYRGQGVHEQYF. In DNA, the CDR3 is TGTGCCAGCAGCTACCGGGGACAGGGAGTCCACGAGCAGTACTTC.

In DNA, the CDR3 is TGTGCCAGCACAGCGGGAGTGCTACAAGAGACCCAGTACTTC. Its protein is CASTAGVLQETQYF. This chain connects TRBV25-1 to TRBJ2-5; 8 bases match TRBD2. Germline V CDR1 and CDR2: MGHDK, SYGVNS. This CDR3 comprises 14 residues. J lost 2 bases, V lost 7 bases, and 6 bases had no gene match. The full variable domain, completed using reference TRBV25-1 and TRBJ2-5, is EADIYQTPRYLVIGTGKKITLECSQTMGHDKMYWYQQDPGMELHLIHYSYGVNSTEKGDLSSESTVSRIRTEHFPLTLESARPSHTSQYLCASTAGVLQETQYFGPGTRLLVL.

This clonotype was detected many times. This chain connects TRBV20-1 to TRBJ1-5; TRBD1 aligns across 7 bases. The CDR3 has 13 residues. V gave up 6 bases and J gave up 5 bases; unmatched junction bases: 7. Germline V gene sequence: CDR1 DFQATT, CDR2 SNEGSKA (reference sequence). The CDR3 here is CSALGTADQPQHF. The CDR3, as DNA: TGCAGTGCCCTCGGGACAGCGGATCAGCCCCAGCATTTT.

CDR3 residues: CASSPSLNQPQHF. The CDR3 bases are TGTGCCAGCAGCCCTAGTTTAAATCAGCCCCAGCATTTT. J is TRBJ1-5 and V is TRBV7-6; D ambiguous. Deletions cut 5 bases from V and 4 bases from J, with 9 bases between. Germline-derived CDR1 and CDR2 are SGHVS and FNYEAQ. This CDR3 has 13 amino acids.

The chain couples TRBV19 to TRBJ1-6; D is perhaps TRBD1 (5 bases). The V gene lost 5 bases and the J gene lost 8 bases, with 22 bases spanning the gap. Germline CDR1 and CDR2: LNHDA and SQIVND (reference sequence). The CDR3 covers 17 residues. CDR3 sequence: CASSVRDHLGPYSPLHF. CDR3 coding DNA: TGTGCCAGTAGTGTGCGGGACCATTTGGGCCCCTATTCACCCCTCCACTTT.

The chain uses TRBV7-8 and TRBJ2-7; 13 bases line up with TRBD2. V was pared by 5 bases and J by 6 bases, with 4 bases of the junction left unmatched. The CDR3 contains 14 residues. Germline CDR1 and CDR2: SGHVS and FQNEAQ. CDR3 coding DNA: TGTGCCAGCAGCCGGACTAGCGGGAGAGTCGAGCAGTACTTC. Translating it yields CASSRTSGRVEQYF.

The rearrangement joins TRBV28 to TRBJ1-2; TRBD1 is a possible D gene (5 bases). Germline CDR1 MDHEN, CDR2 SYDVKM. This CDR3 region has 16 residues. The DNA of the CDR3 is TGTGCGGACGACCGAGCCGGGGGACCTTCTAACTATGGCTACACCTTC. It yields the protein CADDRAGGPSNYGYTF.

The rearrangement joins TRBV20-1 to TRBJ2-7; 8 bases line up with TRBD2. CDR3 length: 13 residues. With 0 bases clipped from V and 7 bases from J, the junction kept 5 bases outside the gene matches. The germline V gene has CDR1 DFQATT and CDR2 SNEGSKA (reference sequence). CDR3 region: CSARDRRGGEQYF. The CDR3 DNA reads TGCAGTGCTAGAGATCGCCGGGGGGGTGAGCAGTACTTC.

V and J are TRBV10-1 and TRBJ2-5; D may be TRBD2 (5 bases). The end of the DNA is better explained by TRBJ2-1, so the J call may be wrong. The length of the CDR3 is 15 residues. CDR1 WNHNN and CDR2 SYGVQD come from the germline V gene (reference sequence). DNA for the CDR3: TGCGCCAGCAGTATTGCCGGACTTGGAAACAATGAGCAGTTCTTC. It yields the protein CASSIAGLGNNEQFF.

Comments on this clonotype: A read error may be the cause here, since a much bigger clone is one base away. In nucleotides, the CDR3 is TGTGCCATCGGAGCGGACAGGTTCACTGAAGCTTTCTTT. Its protein is CAIGADRFTEAFF. This chain links TRBV10-3 with TRBJ1-1, with 7 bases matching TRBD1. The CDR3 is made up of 13 amino acids. The J segment lost 4 bases and the V segment lost 8 bases, leaving 7 bases of the junction unmatched. Germline loops: CDR1 ENHRY, CDR2 SYGVKD.

This clonotype has ten or more counts. The chain carries TRBV14 and TRBJ1-2; D is unresolved. Germline V gives CDR1 SGHDN, CDR2 FVKESK. The germline V and J ends were trimmed by 1 base and 4 bases, with 10 bases remaining between them. CDR3 size: 14 residues. The DNA for the CDR3 is TGTGCCAGCAGCCAAGCTTCCAGGACCTATGGCTACACCTTC. This sequence encodes CASSQASRTYGYTF.

The V and J genes are TRBV20-1 and TRBJ2-5; 9 positions match TRBD2. With 6 bases clipped from V and 3 bases from J, the junction kept 8 bases outside the gene matches. Germline CDR1 and CDR2: DFQATT and SNEGSKA (reference sequence). This CDR3 spans 14 amino acids. CDR3 DNA: TGCAGTGCCAGCGAGTCTAGCGGGAAAGAGACCCAGTACTTC. Translating it yields CSASESSGKETQYF.

On this clonotype itself: This could be a read error, since a much larger clone is one nucleotide away. CDR3 residues: CATSESPGGDTEAFF. CDR3 DNA sequence: TGTGCCACCAGTGAGTCCCCAGGGGGGGACACTGAAGCTTTCTTT. The J gene is TRBJ1-1, the V gene TRBV10-3; 7 bases are shared with TRBD1. The length of the CDR3 is 15 residues. Germline values: CDR1 ENHRY, CDR2 SYGVKD.

J is TRBJ2-3 and V is TRBV12-3 or TRBV12-4; D is undetermined. With 1 base removed from V and 13 bases from J, the gap between germline ends came to 9 bases. The CDR3 sequence is 11 residues long. CDR3 sequence: CASSLGPSKYF. The CDR3, as DNA: TGTGCCAGCAGTTTAGGGCCCTCTAAGTATTTT.

This chain links TRBV20-1 with TRBJ1-1, with TRBD1 matching 8 bases. V trimming: 0 bases; J trimming: 1 base; junction bases outside the gene matches: 13. The germline gives CDR1 DFQATT, CDR2 SNEGSKA (reference sequence). The CDR3 is 18 residues long. The CDR3 DNA is TGCAGTGCTAGAGATCAGGGGGCGGGGGTAGTGACGAACACTGAAGCTTTCTTT. This gives the protein CSARDQGAGVVTNTEAFF.

Worth noting for this clonotype: Germline and junction disagree at one end, which may indicate a read error. The chain recombines TRBV19 with TRBJ1-3, with D unresolved. Looked up from germline, CDR1 is LNHDA and CDR2 is SQIVND (reference sequence). The CDR3 totals 16 residues. CDR3 sequence: CASSIDRWIAGNIIYF. The CDR3 nucleotides read TGTGCCAGTAGTATAGATCGCTGGATCGCTGGAAACATCATATATTTT.